What follows describes a single T cell receptor (beta chain). The entry originates in a study of blood T cell repertoires in COVID-19. Study details: COVID-19 samples from acute and convalescent phases originated in the United States, Italy and Spain. Sources were T cells, B-cell-depleted T cells, or PBMCs; the material itself was cDNA or gDNA.

Germline-derived CDR1 and CDR2 are GTSNPN and SVGIG (reference sequence). Trimming shortened V by 7 bases and J by 7 bases, and 17 bases separated the two germline ends. The CDR3 extends over 14 amino acids. As processed by the authors: Amplification with reference gene primers provided the estimates of nucleated cell counts. The method was immunoSEQ multiplex PCR; TCRdb's version includes in-frame clones alone and lacks a portion of them. The V and J calls and clone size are taken from that table; D and trimming were inferred from the DNA. The table has more than 65,000 clones, over 80% seen once. Sequenced: peripheral blood. The chain uses TRBV30 and TRBJ1-6, with D possibly TRBD1 on 5 matching bases. This clonotype was sampled from a woman aged 45-65 years with acute or convalescent COVID-19. The CDR3, as DNA: TGTGCCTTATCGACAGTCACGCTGAATTCACCCCTCCACTTT. Its translation is CALSTVTLNSPLHF.